Below are 5 T cell receptor beta chains sequenced from a single sample in a study of blood T cell repertoires in COVID-19. Measured with immunoSEQ multiplex PCR; TCRdb has only the in-frame clones, and not every one. The table shows about 200,000 clones, with around 84% occurring only once. Sequencing was carried out using peripheral blood. The receptors shown here come from a man between 60 and 70 years old with acute or convalescent COVID-19.

The chain carries TRBV7-2 and TRBJ2-5; 8 bases are a match to TRBD2. The germline V gene has CDR1 SGHTA and CDR2 FQGNSA. Unmatched junction bases numbered 8, after V lost 7 bases and J lost 4 bases. This CDR3 is built from 14 residues. In DNA form, the CDR3 reads TGTGCCAGCACCCTCCCGGGGGGGGGAGAGACCCAGTACTTC. Translation: CASTLPGGGETQYF.

In this sample, this clone turned up once. The chain carries TRBV27 and TRBJ1-2; 8 bases line up with TRBD1. V was pared by 4 bases and J by 6 bases, with 4 bases of the junction left unmatched. This CDR3 is built from 13 residues. Germline values: CDR1 MNHEY, CDR2 SMNVEV (reference sequence). The CDR3: CASSSDRDDGYTF. The CDR3 DNA is TGTGCCAGCAGTTCGGACAGGGACGATGGCTACACCTTC.

The chain's CDR3 is CASSAGQLPKNYGYTF. The CDR3 DNA sequence: TGTGCCAGCAGCGCGGGACAGCTCCCAAAGAACTATGGCTACACCTTC. The chain uses TRBV7-2 and TRBJ1-2; 7 bases match TRBD1. This CDR3 spans 16 amino acids. Germline CDR1 and CDR2: SGHTA and FQGNSA. The ends lost 5 bases at V and 2 bases at J; junction bases unmatched: 11. Supplemented by reference TRBV7-2 and TRBJ1-2, the full variable domain reads GAGVSQSPSNKVTEKGKDVELRCDPISGHTALYWYRQSLGQGLEFLIYFQGNSAPDKSGLPSDRFSAERTGGSVSTLTIQRTQQEDSAVYLCASSAGQLPKNYGYTFGSGTRLTVV.

As for this clone: This sample includes further DNA sequences coding for the same CDR3. The chain combines TRBV6-6 with TRBJ2-7; D may be TRBD2 (7 bases). V was pared by 4 bases and J by 3 bases, with 13 bases between. Per germline, CDR1 MNHNY and CDR2 SVGAGI (reference sequence). The CDR3 has 14 residues. The CDR3 DNA sequence: TGTGCCAGCAGTTTGGGGGGCGGGGGCTACGAGCAGTACTTC. Its protein is CASSLGGGGYEQYF.

V is TRBV28 and J is TRBJ1-5, with 9 bases lining up with TRBD1. Germline-derived CDR1 and CDR2 are MDHEN and SYDVKM. Trimming removed 4 bases from V and 2 bases from J; junction bases left unmatched: 18. The CDR3 extends over 20 amino acids. The CDR3 nucleotides are TGTGCCAGCAGTTCTGGGTGGGGGACAGGGCGTTTTTTGGGCAATCAGCCCCAGCATTTT. It codes for CASSSGWGTGRFLGNQPQHF.